These T cell receptor beta chains were read from a single sample in a study of CD8 T cells in ankylosing spondylitis. TCRdb reprocessed the 5' RACE reads via MiXCR and lists one record per CDR3 protein. Of more than 300,000 distinct CDR3 sequences in the sample, roughly 11% were seen once. The sequenced sample was blood, either unsorted or a sorted T cell fraction (not recorded which). The source is a female donor with ankylosing spondylitis or in good health (not recorded which). CDR3s include the opening cysteine and the closing phenylalanine or tryptophan. The D gene is left open where the match is weak. Size values are once, few and many counts, or a class for expanded clones, and some rows have none.

d_gene,abundance,v_gene,j_gene,CDR3nt,CDR3aa
TRBD2,many,TRBV5-1,TRBJ2-2,TGCGCCAGCACAGGACTAGCAGACACCGGGGAGCTGTTTTTT,CASTGLADTGELFF
.,.,TRBV29-1,TRBJ2-7,TGCAGCGTGACAGGCTCCTACGAGCAGTACTTC,CSVTGSYEQYF
TRBD1,.,TRBV24-1,TRBJ2-1,TGTGCCACCAGTGATGGGACAGGGCTAACCTACAATGAGCAGTTCTTC,CATSDGTGLTYNEQFF
.,few,TRBV7-8,TRBJ1-1,TGTGCCAGCAGCTTAGTTGCAGGGTCGGGCACTGAAGCTTTCTTT,CASSLVAGSGTEAFF
.,many,TRBV5-5,TRBJ2-2,TGTGCCAGCAGCTTAAGGAAGGGGGGCCTTACAGGGGAGCTGTTTTTT,CASSLRKGGLTGELFF
.,.,TRBV28,TRBJ1-2,TGTGCCACCTCCGGGGGGGGGCAATTCTATGGCTACACCTTC,CATSGGGQFYGYTF
.,.,TRBV7-9,TRBJ1-1,TGTGCCAGCAGCTTCCTTAAGGGATCCGGAGCTTTCTTT,CASSFLKGSGAFF
.,many,TRBV5-1,TRBJ2-1,TGCGCCAGCAGCCCCCGGACTGCAGGTAATGAGCAGTTCTTC,CASSPRTAGNEQFF
TRBD1,many,TRBV5-1,TRBJ2-1,TGCGCCAGCAGCGTCGGGACAGAAAGCTCCTACAATGAGCAGTTCTTC,CASSVGTESSYNEQFF
.,many,TRBV29-1,TRBJ2-2,TGCAGCGTCTTGTACGGATTTTCCGGGGAGCTGTTTTTT,CSVLYGFSGELFF
TRBD1,.,TRBV11-1,TRBJ2-1,TGTGCCAGCAGCTTAGGTACGGACAGGTACTACAATGAGCAGTTCTTC,CASSLGTDRYYNEQFF
.,many,TRBV2,TRBJ1-3,TGTGCCAGCAGTGAACGAGCAAACACCATATATTTT,CASSERANTIYF
.,few,TRBV2,TRBJ2-1,TGTGCCAGCAGTGCGGACAGCCAGGACTACAATGAGCAGTTCTTC,CASSADSQDYNEQFF
TRBD2,few,TRBV7-8,TRBJ2-3,TGTGCCAGCAGCGCCCGACTAGCGGGAGCCCCAGATACGCAGTATTTT,CASSARLAGAPDTQYF
.,many,TRBV5-1,TRBJ1-2,TGCGCCAGCAGCTTGAGTATTTCGACATTACGAGATGGCTACACCTTC,CASSLSISTLRDGYTF